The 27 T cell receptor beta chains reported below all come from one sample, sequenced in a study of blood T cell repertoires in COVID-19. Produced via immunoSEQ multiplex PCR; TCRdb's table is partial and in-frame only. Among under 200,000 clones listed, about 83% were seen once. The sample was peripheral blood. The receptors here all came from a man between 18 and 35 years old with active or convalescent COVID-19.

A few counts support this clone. The CDR3, as DNA: TGTGCCACCAGACCGGGGGGAGGCACTGAAGCTTTCTTT. Amino acids: CATRPGGGTEAFF. V is TRBV24-1 and J is TRBJ1-1; perhaps TRBD1 as D (5 bases). V was clipped by 7 bases and J by 4 bases, with 12 bases between them. Germline lookup yields CDR1 KGHDR and CDR2 SFDVKD. CDR3 length: 13 amino acids.

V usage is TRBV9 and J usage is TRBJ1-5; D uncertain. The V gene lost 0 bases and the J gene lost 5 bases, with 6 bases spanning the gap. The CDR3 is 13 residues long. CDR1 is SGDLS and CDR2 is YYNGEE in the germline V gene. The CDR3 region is CASSVASHQPQHF. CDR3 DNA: TGTGCCAGCAGCGTAGCGTCCCATCAGCCCCAGCATTTT.

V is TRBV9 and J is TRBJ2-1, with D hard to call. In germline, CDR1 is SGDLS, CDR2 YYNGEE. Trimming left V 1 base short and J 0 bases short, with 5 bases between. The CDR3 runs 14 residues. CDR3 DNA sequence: TGTGCCAGCAGCGTACTAGACTCCTACAATGAGCAGTTCTTC. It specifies CASSVLDSYNEQFF. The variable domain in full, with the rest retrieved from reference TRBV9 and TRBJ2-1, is DSGVTQTPKHLITATGQRVTLRCSPRSGDLSVYWYQQSLDQGLQFLIQYYNGEERAKGNILERFSAQQFPDLHSELNLSSLELGDSALYFCASSVLDSYNEQFFGPGTRLTVL.

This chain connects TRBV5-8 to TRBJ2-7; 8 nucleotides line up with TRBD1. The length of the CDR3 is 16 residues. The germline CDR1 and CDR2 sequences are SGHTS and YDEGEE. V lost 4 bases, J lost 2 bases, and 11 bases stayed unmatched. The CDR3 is CASSRNLLTGAYEQYV. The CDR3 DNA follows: TGTGCCAGCAGCCGAAATTTACTGACAGGGGCCTACGAGCAGTACGTC.

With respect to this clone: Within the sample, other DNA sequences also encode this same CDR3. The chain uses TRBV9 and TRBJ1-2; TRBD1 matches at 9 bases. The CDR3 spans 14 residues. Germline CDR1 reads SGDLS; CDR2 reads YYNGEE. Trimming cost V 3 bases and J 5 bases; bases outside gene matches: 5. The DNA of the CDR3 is TGTGCCAGCAGCGCCGGACAGGGGAATTATGGCTACACCTTC. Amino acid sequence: CASSAGQGNYGYTF.

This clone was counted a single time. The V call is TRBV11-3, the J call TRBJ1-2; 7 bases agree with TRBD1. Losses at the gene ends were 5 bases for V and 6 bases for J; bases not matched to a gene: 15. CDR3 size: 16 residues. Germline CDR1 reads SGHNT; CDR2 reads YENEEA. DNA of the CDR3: TGTGCCAGCAGCACTCCTTACTCGACAGGGAGGAATGGCTACACCTTC. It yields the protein CASSTPYSTGRNGYTF.

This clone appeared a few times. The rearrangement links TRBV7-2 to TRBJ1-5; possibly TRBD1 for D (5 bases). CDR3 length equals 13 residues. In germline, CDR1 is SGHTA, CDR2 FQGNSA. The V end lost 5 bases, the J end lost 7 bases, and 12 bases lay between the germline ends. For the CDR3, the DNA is TGTGCCAGCAGCGGAGGGGAAGGACAGCCCCAGCATTTT. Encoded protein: CASSGGEGQPQHF.

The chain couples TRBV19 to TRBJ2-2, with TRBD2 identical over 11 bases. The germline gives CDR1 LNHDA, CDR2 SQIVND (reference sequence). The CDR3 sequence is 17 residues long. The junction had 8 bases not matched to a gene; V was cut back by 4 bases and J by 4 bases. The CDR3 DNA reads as TGTGCCAGTAGTACGCCAATAGCGGGGGGGCCCACCGGGGAGCTGTTTTTT. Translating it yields CASSTPIAGGPTGELFF. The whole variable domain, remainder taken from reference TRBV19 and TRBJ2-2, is DGGITQSPKYLFRKEGQNVTLSCEQNLNHDAMYWYRQDPGQGLRLIYYSQIVNDFQKGDIAEGYSVSREKKESFPLTVTSAQKNPTAFYLCASSTPIAGGPTGELFFGEGSRLTVL.

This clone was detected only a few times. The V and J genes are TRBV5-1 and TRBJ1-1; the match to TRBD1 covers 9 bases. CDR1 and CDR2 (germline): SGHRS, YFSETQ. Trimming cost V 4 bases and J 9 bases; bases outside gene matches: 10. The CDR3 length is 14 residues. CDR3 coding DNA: TGCGCCAGCAGCCGCGATTTGACAGGGGGGAAAGCTTTCTTT. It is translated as CASSRDLTGGKAFF.

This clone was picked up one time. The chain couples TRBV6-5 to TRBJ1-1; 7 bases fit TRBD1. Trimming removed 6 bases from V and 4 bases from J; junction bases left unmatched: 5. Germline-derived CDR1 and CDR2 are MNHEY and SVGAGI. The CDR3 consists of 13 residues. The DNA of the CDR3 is TGTGCCAGCAGGACACAGGGGTCCACTGAAGCTTTCTTT. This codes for CASRTQGSTEAFF.

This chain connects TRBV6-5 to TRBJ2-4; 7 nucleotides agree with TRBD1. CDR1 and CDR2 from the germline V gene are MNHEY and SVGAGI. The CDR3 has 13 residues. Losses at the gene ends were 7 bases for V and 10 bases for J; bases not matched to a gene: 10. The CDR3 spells CASTEDRPPIQYF. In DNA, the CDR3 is TGTGCCAGCACCGAGGACAGGCCACCGATTCAGTACTTC.

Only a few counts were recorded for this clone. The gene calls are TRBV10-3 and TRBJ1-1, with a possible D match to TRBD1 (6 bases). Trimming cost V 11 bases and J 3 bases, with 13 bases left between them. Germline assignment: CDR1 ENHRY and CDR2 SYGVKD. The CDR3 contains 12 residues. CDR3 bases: TGTGCCGGAGGGGGGGCGGACACTGAAGCTTTCTTT. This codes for CAGGGADTEAFF.

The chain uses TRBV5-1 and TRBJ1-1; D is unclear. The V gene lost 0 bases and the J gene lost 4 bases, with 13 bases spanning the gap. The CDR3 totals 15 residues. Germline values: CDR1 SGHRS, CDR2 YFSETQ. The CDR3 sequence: CASSLDSGSGTEAFF. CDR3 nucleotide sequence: TGCGCCAGCAGCTTGGATTCGGGGAGTGGCACTGAAGCTTTCTTT.

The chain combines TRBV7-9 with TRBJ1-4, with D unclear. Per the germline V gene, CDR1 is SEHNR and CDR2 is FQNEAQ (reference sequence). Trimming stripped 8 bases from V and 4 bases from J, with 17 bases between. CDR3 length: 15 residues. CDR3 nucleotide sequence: TGTGCCAGCTCCCCCCGAAGTAGCCATAATGAAAAACTGTTTTTT. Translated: CASSPRSSHNEKLFF.

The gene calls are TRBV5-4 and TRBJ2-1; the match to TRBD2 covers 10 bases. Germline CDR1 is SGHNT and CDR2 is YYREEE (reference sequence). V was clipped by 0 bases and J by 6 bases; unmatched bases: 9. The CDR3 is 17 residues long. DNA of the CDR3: TGTGCCAGCAGCTTGGCCGAGCGGGGGGGCAGTTCCAATGAGCAGTTCTTC. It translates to CASSLAERGGSSNEQFF.

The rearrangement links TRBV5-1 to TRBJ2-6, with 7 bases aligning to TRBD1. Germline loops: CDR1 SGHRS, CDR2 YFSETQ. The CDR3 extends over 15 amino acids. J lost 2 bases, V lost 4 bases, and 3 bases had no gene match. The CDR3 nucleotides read TGCGCCAGCAGCCCGACAGGGACTGGGGCCAACGTCCTGACTTTC. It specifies CASSPTGTGANVLTF.

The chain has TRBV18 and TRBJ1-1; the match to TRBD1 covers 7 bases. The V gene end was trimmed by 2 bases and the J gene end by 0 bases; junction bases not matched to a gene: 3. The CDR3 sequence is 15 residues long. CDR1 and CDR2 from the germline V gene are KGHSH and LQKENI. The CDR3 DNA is TGTGCCAGCTCACCAACGACAGGGATGAACACTGAAGCTTTCTTT. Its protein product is CASSPTTGMNTEAFF.

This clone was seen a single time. In DNA, the CDR3 is TGTGCCAGCAGCCAATCGCAGGTCGGGGAGCTGTTTTTT. Protein: CASSQSQVGELFF. The chain links TRBV4-2 to TRBJ2-2; D not certain. CDR1 LGHNA and CDR2 YNFKEQ come from the germline V gene. The CDR3 length is 13 residues. V was clipped by 2 bases and J by 7 bases, with 8 bases between them.

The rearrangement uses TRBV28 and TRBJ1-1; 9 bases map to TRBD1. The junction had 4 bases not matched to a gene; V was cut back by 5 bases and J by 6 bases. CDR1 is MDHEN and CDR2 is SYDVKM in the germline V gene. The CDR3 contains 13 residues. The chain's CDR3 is CASSPTGGPEAFF. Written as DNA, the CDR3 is TGTGCCAGCAGTCCCACAGGGGGCCCTGAAGCTTTCTTT.

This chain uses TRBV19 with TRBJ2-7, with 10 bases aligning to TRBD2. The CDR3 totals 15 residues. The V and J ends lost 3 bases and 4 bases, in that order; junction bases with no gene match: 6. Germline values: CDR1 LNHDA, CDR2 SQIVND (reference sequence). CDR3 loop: CASSISGTSVYEQYF. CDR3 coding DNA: TGTGCCAGTAGTATTTCCGGGACTAGCGTATACGAGCAGTACTTC.

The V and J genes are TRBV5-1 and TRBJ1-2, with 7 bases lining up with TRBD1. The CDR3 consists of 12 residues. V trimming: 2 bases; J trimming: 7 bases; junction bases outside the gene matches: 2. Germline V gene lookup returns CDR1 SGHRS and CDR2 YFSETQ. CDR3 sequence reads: CASSFDRAGYTF. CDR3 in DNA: TGCGCCAGCAGCTTCGACAGGGCTGGCTACACCTTC.

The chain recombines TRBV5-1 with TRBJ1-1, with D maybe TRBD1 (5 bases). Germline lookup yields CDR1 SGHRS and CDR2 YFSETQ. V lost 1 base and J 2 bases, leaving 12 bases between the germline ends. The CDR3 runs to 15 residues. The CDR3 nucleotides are TGCGCCAGCAGCTTGTCCAGGGAAGCTAACACTGAAGCTTTCTTT. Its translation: CASSLSREANTEAFF.

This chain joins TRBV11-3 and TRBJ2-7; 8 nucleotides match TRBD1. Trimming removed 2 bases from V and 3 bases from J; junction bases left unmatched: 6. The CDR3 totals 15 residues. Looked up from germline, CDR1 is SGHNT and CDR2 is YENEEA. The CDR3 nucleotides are TGTGCCAGCAGCTTACCTGGACAGGGACTCTACGAGCAGTACTTC. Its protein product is CASSLPGQGLYEQYF.

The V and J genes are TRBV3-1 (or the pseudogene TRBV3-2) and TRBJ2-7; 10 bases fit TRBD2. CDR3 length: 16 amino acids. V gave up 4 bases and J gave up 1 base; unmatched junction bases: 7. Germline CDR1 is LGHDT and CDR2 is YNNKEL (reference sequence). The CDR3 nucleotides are TGTGCCAGCAGCCCCGATTCTAGCGGGGGTTCCTACGAGCAGTACGTC. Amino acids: CASSPDSSGGSYEQYV.

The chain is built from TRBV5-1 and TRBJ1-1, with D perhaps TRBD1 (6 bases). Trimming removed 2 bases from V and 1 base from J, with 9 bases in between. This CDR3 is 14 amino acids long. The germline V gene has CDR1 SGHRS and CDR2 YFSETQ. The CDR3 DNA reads TGCGCCAGCAGCTTAAGAGGGGGGAACACTGAAGCTTTCTTT. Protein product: CASSLRGGNTEAFF. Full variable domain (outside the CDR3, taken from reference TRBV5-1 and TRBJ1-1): KAGVTQTPRYLIKTRGQQVTLSCSPISGHRSVSWYQQTPGQGLQFLFEYFSETQRNKGNFPGRFSGRQFSNSRSEMNVSTLELGDSALYLCASSLRGGNTEAFFGQGTRLTVV.

In DNA form, the CDR3 reads TGTGCCAGCAGTGAGACAGGGAGCTATGGCTACACCTTC. It codes for CASSETGSYGYTF. The chain joins TRBV12-3 or TRBV12-4 to TRBJ1-2; TRBD1 agrees at 7 bases. The CDR3 is made up of 13 amino acids. V was pared by 5 bases and J by 4 bases, with 4 bases of the junction left unmatched.

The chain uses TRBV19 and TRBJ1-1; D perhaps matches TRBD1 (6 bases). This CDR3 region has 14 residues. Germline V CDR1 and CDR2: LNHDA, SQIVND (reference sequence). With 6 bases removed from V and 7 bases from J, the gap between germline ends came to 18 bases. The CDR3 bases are TGTGCCAGTAGCGATCAGGGGCTGAGGAGTGAAGCTTTCTTT. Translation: CASSDQGLRSEAFF.